This T cell receptor beta chain appears in the sequencing data of a study of T cells in Graves' hyperthyroidism and ophthalmopathy. The sample holds many counts of this clonotype. The antigen remains undetermined. From RNA transcripts, TCR beta CDR3 regions were amplified. First-round RT-PCR with HTBI primers amplified the TCR CDR3 region. Via MiXCR, TCRdb re-called the multiplex PCR reads, giving one row per CDR3 protein. This table holds fewer than 350,000 distinct CDR3 sequences, about 21% found once. CDR3 size: 13 residues. Trimming left V 3 bases short and J 4 bases short, with 6 bases between. Study-level findings and limits: Ophthalmopathy, which appeared later, was predicted by the model a median 6.5 months before onset.

The sample was blood. V and J are TRBV12-3 or TRBV12-4 and TRBJ2-2; D is possibly TRBD1 (5 bases). The sequence was obtained from a woman in her fifties or sixties with Graves' hyperthyroidism. The CDR3 spells CASSFRVTGELFF. The DNA for the CDR3 is TGTGCCAGCAGTTTCAGGGTCACCGGGGAGCTGTTTTTT.